Each of the 17 T cell receptor beta chains below was sequenced from the same sample in a study of shared clonotypes between healthy human individuals. TCRdb's table, derived via immunoSEQ multiplex PCR, lists solely in-frame clones and lacks some. The repertoire holds over a million clones, with roughly 75% as singletons. The sequencing sample was made of memory CD4+ T cells sorted from blood. Indicated subset: CD45RA-negative fraction. The receptors here all came from a man younger than 35 in good health.

The table lists this clone with a few counts. Different DNA sequences within this sample yield the same CDR3. CDR3 residues: CASSELGNSPLHF. The CDR3, as DNA: TGTGCCAGCAGTGAATTGGGTAATTCACCCCTCCACTTT. The chain recombines TRBV25-1 with TRBJ1-6; no reliable D call. Germline-derived CDR1 and CDR2 are MGHDK and SYGVNS. Trimming shortened V by 1 base and J by 6 bases, and 4 bases separated the two germline ends. This CDR3 is built from 13 residues.

This CDR3 is CAISESGGNTEAFF. The CDR3 region has the DNA TGTGCCATCAGTGAGTCGGGAGGGAACACTGAAGCTTTCTTT. V usage is TRBV10-3 and J usage is TRBJ1-1, with unresolved D. V lost 0 bases to trimming and J lost 1 base, with 6 bases between them. Germline V lookup: CDR1 ENHRY, CDR2 SYGVKD. The CDR3 consists of 14 residues.

V usage is TRBV11-3 and J usage is TRBJ2-1; 8 bases are shared with TRBD2. This CDR3 contains 16 residues. Germline V lookup: CDR1 SGHNT, CDR2 YENEEA. V lost 4 bases to trimming and J lost 7 bases; unmatched junction nucleotides: 12. In nucleotides, the CDR3 is TGTGCCAGCAGCTCATTTTCGGGAGGGCCGGGGAATGAGCAGTTCTTC. This codes for CASSSFSGGPGNEQFF.

The V call is TRBV9, the J call TRBJ1-6; D gene uncertain. Germline lookup yields CDR1 SGDLS and CDR2 YYNGEE. V was shortened by 4 bases and J by 5 bases, with 13 bases between the two germline ends. CDR3 size: 15 residues. CDR3 coding DNA: TGTGCCAGCAGCCCCACCGGCAGGAATAATTCACCCCTCCACTTT. It specifies CASSPTGRNNSPLHF. Looking up the rest from reference TRBV9 and TRBJ1-6 gives the full variable domain: DSGVTQTPKHLITATGQRVTLRCSPRSGDLSVYWYQQSLDQGLQFLIQYYNGEERAKGNILERFSAQQFPDLHSELNLSSLELGDSALYFCASSPTGRNNSPLHFGNGTRLTVT.

The chain is built from TRBV11-2 and TRBJ2-7; 10 bases match TRBD2. Germline loops: CDR1 SGHAT, CDR2 FQNNGV. This CDR3 spans 17 amino acids. The V and J ends lost 5 bases and 1 base, in that order; junction bases with no gene match: 11. The CDR3 is CASSPTALAGASYEQYF. CDR3 coding DNA: TGTGCCAGCAGCCCCACGGCCCTAGCGGGAGCTTCCTACGAGCAGTACTTC.

This clone was seen only a few times. The chain joins TRBV5-6 to TRBJ1-2; D unclear. The CDR3 consists of 13 residues. The germline V and J ends were trimmed by 0 bases and 6 bases, with 9 bases remaining between them. Germline CDR1 reads SGHDT; CDR2 reads YYEEEE. In DNA, the CDR3 is TGTGCCAGCAGCTTGGTCAATCCTCATGGCTACACCTTC. Translating it yields CASSLVNPHGYTF. Supplemented by reference TRBV5-6 and TRBJ1-2, the full variable domain reads DAGVTQSPTHLIKTRGQQVTLRCSPKSGHDTVSWYQQALGQGPQFIFQYYEEEERQRGNFPDRFSGHQFPNYSSELNVNALLLGDSALYLCASSLVNPHGYTFGSGTRLTVV.

In this sample, this clone turned up once. The chain joins TRBV7-3 to TRBJ2-3; the match to TRBD2 covers 9 bases. The germline V gene has CDR1 SGHTA and CDR2 FQGTGA. The CDR3 covers 15 residues. The V gene end was trimmed by 5 bases and the J gene end by 1 base; junction bases not matched to a gene: 4. CDR3 DNA sequence: TGTGCCAGCAGCCGCGGGGGGGCCGGCACAGATACGCAGTATTTT. It codes for CASSRGGAGTDTQYF. The whole variable domain, filled in from reference TRBV7-3 and TRBJ2-3, reads GAGVSQTPSNKVTEKGKYVELRCDPISGHTALYWYRQSLGQGPEFLIYFQGTGAADDSGLPNDRFFAVRPEGSVSTLKIQRTERGDSAVYLCASSRGGAGTDTQYFGPGTRLTVL.

This sequence joins TRBV4-3 and TRBJ1-6; the D is unclear. The CDR3 extends over 15 amino acids. With 0 bases removed from V and 12 bases from J, the gap between germline ends came to 15 bases. CDR1 is LGHNA and CDR2 is YSLEER in the germline V gene. The CDR3: CASSQDIGLTLPLHF. In DNA form, the CDR3 reads TGCGCCAGCAGCCAAGATATCGGGCTGACGCTACCCCTCCACTTT.

This chain links TRBV4-2 with TRBJ2-1, with 8 bases fitting TRBD2. The CDR3 is 16 residues long. CDR1 and CDR2 (germline): LGHNA, YNFKEQ. V dropped 0 bases and J dropped 4; count of bases not matched to a gene: 5. CDR3 sequence: CASSQEGGGRYNEQFF. CDR3 DNA: TGTGCCAGCAGCCAAGAGGGCGGGGGGCGTTACAATGAGCAGTTCTTC.

The chain has TRBV28 and TRBJ2-7; TRBD1 matches 7 bases. Germline V CDR1 and CDR2: MDHEN, SYDVKM. This CDR3 has 14 amino acids. Trimming cost V 6 bases and J 3 bases; bases outside gene matches: 8. The CDR3 reads CASSRTGHNYEQYF. The CDR3, as DNA: TGTGCCAGCAGCAGGACAGGCCATAACTACGAGCAGTACTTC. Drawing the rest from reference TRBV28 and TRBJ2-7, the complete variable domain is DVKVTQSSRYLVKRTGEKVFLECVQDMDHENMFWYRQDPGLGLRLIYFSYDVKMKEKGDIPEGYSVSREKKERFSLILESASTNQTSMYLCASSRTGHNYEQYFGPGTRLTVT.

The V call is TRBV5-1, the J call TRBJ2-1, with D uncertain. This CDR3 is built from 16 residues. V was clipped by 0 bases and J by 0 bases, with 10 bases between them. CDR1 and CDR2 from the germline V gene are SGHRS and YFSETQ. The CDR3 spells CASSLAPADSYNEQFF. The CDR3 DNA reads TGCGCCAGCAGCTTGGCTCCTGCTGACTCCTACAATGAGCAGTTCTTC. The variable domain in full, with the rest retrieved from reference TRBV5-1 and TRBJ2-1, is KAGVTQTPRYLIKTRGQQVTLSCSPISGHRSVSWYQQTPGQGLQFLFEYFSETQRNKGNFPGRFSGRQFSNSRSEMNVSTLELGDSALYLCASSLAPADSYNEQFFGPGTRLTVL.

This clone was found once. This same CDR3 is encoded by further DNA sequences in the sample. The chain has TRBV28 and TRBJ1-1, with D unresolved. There are 12 residues in the CDR3. Trimming removed 3 bases from V and 0 bases from J, with 2 bases in between. Germline CDR1 and CDR2: MDHEN and SYDVKM. CDR3 protein: CASSLLNTEAFF. The CDR3 nucleotides read TGTGCCAGCAGTTTGCTGAACACTGAAGCTTTCTTT.

V usage is TRBV29-1 and J usage is TRBJ2-7, with D maybe TRBD2 (6 bases). CDR1 and CDR2 from the germline V gene are SQVTM and ANQGSEA. Trimming removed 3 bases at V and 7 bases at J, with 7 bases between. CDR3 size: 10 residues. The CDR3 is CSVEEGEQYF. The DNA of the CDR3 is TGCAGCGTTGAGGAGGGGGAGCAGTACTTC.

V usage is TRBV7-9 and J usage is TRBJ2-3; 8 positions match TRBD2. This CDR3 region has 17 residues. In germline, CDR1 is SEHNR, CDR2 FQNEAQ (reference sequence). V shed 5 bases, J shed 3 bases, and the junction held 13 bases outside the gene matches. The CDR3 spells CASSPLFGGARTDTQYF. DNA for the CDR3: TGTGCCAGCAGCCCCCTCTTCGGGGGGGCGAGGACAGATACGCAGTATTTT.

The J gene is TRBJ2-1, the V gene TRBV15, with D unresolved. Trimming left V 7 bases short and J 0 bases short, with 16 bases between. The CDR3 has 16 residues. Germline V gene data show CDR1 as LNHNV and CDR2 as YYDKDF (reference sequence). This CDR3 reads CATTEGVGYSYNEQFF. Written as DNA, the CDR3 is TGTGCCACCACCGAAGGTGTCGGGTACTCCTACAATGAGCAGTTCTTC. Filled out from reference TRBV15 and TRBJ2-1, the complete variable domain reads DAMVIQNPRYQVTQFGKPVTLSCSQTLNHNVMYWYQQKSSQAPKLLFHYYDKDFNNEADTPDNFQSRRPNTSFCFLDIRSPGLGDTAMYLCATTEGVGYSYNEQFFGPGTRLTVL.

The chain is built from TRBV2 and TRBJ2-6; 7 nucleotides line up with TRBD2. V was clipped by 6 bases and J by 4 bases; unmatched bases: 3. CDR1 SNHLY and CDR2 FYNNEI come from the germline V gene. This CDR3 comprises 14 residues. This CDR3 is CASSGRSGANVLTF. For the CDR3, the DNA is TGTGCCAGCAGCGGGAGGTCAGGGGCCAACGTCCTGACTTTC.

The J gene is TRBJ1-6, the V gene TRBV16; 9 positions agree with TRBD1. The germline V gene encodes CDR1 KGHSY and CDR2 FQNENV. CDR3 size: 15 residues. V lost 6 bases to trimming and J lost 4 bases; unmatched junction nucleotides: 4. DNA for the CDR3: TGTGCCAGCAGATTCGGGACAGGGTATAATTCACCCCTCCACTTT. The encoded protein is CASRFGTGYNSPLHF.